A single sample gave rise to the 7 T cell receptor beta chains below, sequenced in a study of kidney transplant recipient with SARS-CoV-2 infection. TCRdb analysed the reads with MiXCR anew, one entry per CDR3 protein. Of roughly 230,000 distinct CDR3 sequences listed, 29% were seen once; the top ten hold almost 7.5%. The sample here was a blood sample, taken at baseline and on approximately day 120 from a kidney transplant recipient. The source is a male patient younger than 45 who had COVID-19 and was a kidney transplant recipient. Certain T cells may be donor cells from the graft.

About this clonotype itself: Just one base apart from a much larger clone, this may be a read error. This chain links TRBV9 with TRBJ1-2; possible D gene TRBD1, 6 bases. CDR1 and CDR2 (germline): SGDLS, YYNGEE. The CDR3 is 12 amino acids. This CDR3 reads CTSKGGAYGYTF. CDR3 nucleotides: TGTACCAGCAAAGGGGGTGCATATGGCTACACCTTC.

This clonotype was counted at least ten times. V is TRBV24-1 and J is TRBJ1-2; 7 bases match TRBD1. Trimming took 3 bases from V and 2 from J; bases not matched to a gene: 2. Germline CDR1 is KGHDR and CDR2 is SFDVKD. The CDR3 is made up of 14 amino acids. The CDR3 DNA follows: TGTGCCACCAGTGATCAACAGGGGAACTATGGCTACACCTTC. Translated, it gives CATSDQQGNYGYTF.

The rearrangement links TRBV27 to TRBJ2-1; D possibly corresponds to TRBD1 (6 bases). CDR3 size: 14 residues. The germline gives CDR1 MNHEY, CDR2 SMNVEV (reference sequence). Trimming cost V 7 bases and J 0 bases, with 10 bases left between them. CDR3 sequence reads: CASTRGGSYNEQFF. Here the CDR3 DNA reads TGTGCCAGCACCAGAGGGGGCTCCTACAATGAGCAGTTCTTC.

As for this clonotype: This clone may be a read error of a much larger clone one base away. The chain combines TRBV29-1 with TRBJ2-1, with TRBD1 as a possible D gene (5 bases). The DNA matches TRBJ2-7 better at its end, which makes the J call doubtful. Germline CDR1 reads SQVTM; CDR2 reads ANQGSEA. The CDR3 runs to 12 residues. The DNA for the CDR3 is TGCAGCGTTATGGCAGGGATCAGCGAGCAGTACTTC. This codes for CSVMAGISEQYF.

Remarks on this clonotype: One base away lies a much larger clone, so this may be a sequencing read error. The CDR3 spells CASSQVLLADQETQYF. As DNA, the CDR3 is TGCGCCAGCAGCCAAGTCCTACTAGCAGATCAAGAGACCCAGTACTTC. The rearrangement uses TRBV4-1 and TRBJ2-5; possibly TRBD2 for D (6 bases). Germline assignment: CDR1 MGHRA and CDR2 YSYEKL. Trimming cost V 1 base and J 2 bases, with 14 bases left between them. This CDR3 has 16 residues.

Regarding this clonotype: This may be a read error, as it is one base from a much larger clone. The rearrangement links TRBV4-3 to TRBJ2-7, with D possibly matching TRBD1 (5 bases). This CDR3 comprises 15 residues. CDR1 is LGHNA, CDR2 YSLEER, per germline. This CDR3 is CVSSQEPDRLHEQYF. The CDR3 DNA reads TGCGTCAGCAGCCAGGAACCCGACAGATTGCACGAGCAGTACTTC.

This clonotype was counted at least ten times. The V call is TRBV19, the J call TRBJ1-5; 8 bases match TRBD1. The CDR3 is 13 residues long. Trimming took 9 bases from V and 2 from J; bases not matched to a gene: 3. CDR1 is LNHDA and CDR2 is SQIVND in the germline V gene (reference sequence). The CDR3 region has the DNA TGTGCCAGCGCGGACAGGGGCAATCAGCCCCAGCATTTT. Protein sequence: CASADRGNQPQHF.